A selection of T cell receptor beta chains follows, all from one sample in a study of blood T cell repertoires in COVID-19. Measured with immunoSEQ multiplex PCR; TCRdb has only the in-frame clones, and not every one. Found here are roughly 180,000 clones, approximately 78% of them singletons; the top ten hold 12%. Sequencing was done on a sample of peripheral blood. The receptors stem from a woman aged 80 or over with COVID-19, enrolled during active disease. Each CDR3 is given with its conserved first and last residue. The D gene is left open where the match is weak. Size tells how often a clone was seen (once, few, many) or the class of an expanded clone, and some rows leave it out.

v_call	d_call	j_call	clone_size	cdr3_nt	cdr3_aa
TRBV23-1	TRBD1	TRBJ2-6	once	TGCGCCAGCAGTCTAAGACAGGGCACGCGCTCTGGGGCCAACGTCCTGACTTTC	CASSLRQGTRSGANVLTF
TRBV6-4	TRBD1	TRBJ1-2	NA	TGTGCCAGCAGTGCCAGCGGGACAGGGTATGGCTACACCTTC	CASSASGTGYGYTF
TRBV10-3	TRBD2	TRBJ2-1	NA	TGTGCCTCTAGCGGGATGGTGATTAGCTCCTACAATGAGCAGTTCTTC	CASSGMVISSYNEQFF
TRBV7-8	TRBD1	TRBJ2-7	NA	TGTGCCAGCAGCATGCACAGGGGTCCCTCCTACGAGCAGTACTTC	CASSMHRGPSYEQYF
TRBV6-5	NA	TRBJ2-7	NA	TGTGCCACGGGAGATAGCTCCTACGAGCAGTACTTC	CATGDSSYEQYF
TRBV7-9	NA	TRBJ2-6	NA	TGTGCCAGCAGCGCTCCCCGACAGACCTCTGGGGCCAACGTCCTGACTTTC	CASSAPRQTSGANVLTF
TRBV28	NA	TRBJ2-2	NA	TGTGCCAGCAGTTTAAATCCCTACGGCACCGGGGAGCTGTTTTTT	CASSLNPYGTGELFF
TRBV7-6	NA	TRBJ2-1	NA	TGTGCCAGCAGCCACAAAAAGGGACAAACACCTCTAGCGGACAATGAGCAGTTCTTC	CASSHKKGQTPLADNEQFF
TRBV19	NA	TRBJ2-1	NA	TGTGCCAGTAGTATAAGTCTAGCGTCGAGCTCCTACAATGAGCAGTTCTTC	CASSISLASSSYNEQFF
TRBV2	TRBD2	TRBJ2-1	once	TGTGCCACTCGACTAGCGGGAGTGAGGGAGCAGTTCTTC	CATRLAGVREQFF
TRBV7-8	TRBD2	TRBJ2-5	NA	TGTGCCAGCAGCTCGACTAGCCCATTAGAGACCCAGTACTTC	CASSSTSPLETQYF
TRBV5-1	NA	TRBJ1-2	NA	TGCGCCAGCAGCCCAAGCGGGGCGCGGGGCTACACCTTC	CASSPSGARGYTF
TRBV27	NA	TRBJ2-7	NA	TGTGCCAGCAGTTTAGGCCCCGATCTAGTCTCCTACGAGCAGTACTTC	CASSLGPDLVSYEQYF
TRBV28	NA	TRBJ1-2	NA	TGTGCCAGCAGAGCCTCCGCTACCTATGGCTACACCTTC	CASRASATYGYTF
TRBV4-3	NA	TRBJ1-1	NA	TGCGCCAGCAGCCTCTCCGGAGGGCGAGCGCACACTGAAGCTTTCTTT	CASSLSGGRAHTEAFF
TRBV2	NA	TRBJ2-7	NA	TGTGCCAGCAGCCGGCTAGCGCGCTCCTACGAGCAGTACTTC	CASSRLARSYEQYF
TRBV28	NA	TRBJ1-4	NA	TGTGCCAGCAGTTTACCACAGGGAGCTAATGAAAAACTGTTTTTT	CASSLPQGANEKLFF
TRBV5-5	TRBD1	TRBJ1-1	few	TGTGCCAGCAGCTTGGCGCCGGGACAGGGAGGGACTGAAGCTTTCTTT	CASSLAPGQGGTEAFF
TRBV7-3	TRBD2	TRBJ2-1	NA	TGTGCCAGCAGCTTAAGGCGGGGGGCCTACAATGAGCAGTTCTTC	CASSLRRGAYNEQFF
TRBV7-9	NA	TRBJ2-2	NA	TGTGCCAGCCGTCCCGGGATAGAGAACACCGGGGAGCTGTTTTTT	CASRPGIENTGELFF
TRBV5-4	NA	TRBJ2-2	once	TGTGCCAGCAGCTTGGGTCAGGGGTTGGCCGGGGAGCTGTTTTTT	CASSLGQGLAGELFF
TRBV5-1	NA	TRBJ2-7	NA	TGCGCCAGCAGCCCCACGACAGGTACCTACGAGCAGTACTTC	CASSPTTGTYEQYF
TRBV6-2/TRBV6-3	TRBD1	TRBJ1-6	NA	TGTGCCAGCAGTCGACCGACAGGGGACAATTCACCCCTCCACTTT	CASSRPTGDNSPLHF
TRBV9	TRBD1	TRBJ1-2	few	TGTGCCAGCAGCGGGACAGGTTATGGCTACACCTTC	CASSGTGYGYTF
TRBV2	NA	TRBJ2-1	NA	TGTGCCAGCAGCCTTACAGGGAACTCCTACAATGAGCAGTTCTTC	CASSLTGNSYNEQFF
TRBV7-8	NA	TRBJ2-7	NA	TGTGCCAGCAGCTTAGTCTCCGGGACACAGATCACCTACGAGCAGTACTTC	CASSLVSGTQITYEQYF
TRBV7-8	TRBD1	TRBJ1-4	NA	TGTGCCAGCAGCTTACGCCCCAACGTTCCGGGACAGAATGAAAAACTGTTTTTT	CASSLRPNVPGQNEKLFF
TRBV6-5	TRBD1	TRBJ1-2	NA	TGTGCCAGCAGTAGACAGGGGGCCAGAAGTGGCTACACCTTC	CASSRQGARSGYTF
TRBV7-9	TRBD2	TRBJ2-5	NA	TGTGCCAGCAGCTTTCCGACTAGCGGGGGCCAAGAGACCCAGTACTTC	CASSFPTSGGQETQYF
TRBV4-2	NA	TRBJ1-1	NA	TGTGCCAGCAGCGGCCGGGACACCGTTCACACTGAAGCTTTCTTT	CASSGRDTVHTEAFF
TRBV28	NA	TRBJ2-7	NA	TGTGCCAGCAGTAGCTGGGTAGGATGGGGACTCGAGCAGTACTTC	CASSSWVGWGLEQYF
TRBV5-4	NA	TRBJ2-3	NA	TGTGCCCACCAGGGTTCTAGCACAGATACGCAGTATTTT	CAHQGSSTDTQYF
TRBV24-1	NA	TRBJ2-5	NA	TGTGCCACCAGTGATGGGCCCTCAGAGACCCAGTACTTC	CATSDGPSETQYF
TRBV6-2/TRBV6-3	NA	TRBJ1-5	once	TGTGCCAGCAGTTACTTACAGGGCGGCAATCAGCCCCAGCATTTT	CASSYLQGGNQPQHF
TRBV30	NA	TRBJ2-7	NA	TGTGCCTGGAGTGTGTCTTACGAGCAGTACTTC	CAWSVSYEQYF
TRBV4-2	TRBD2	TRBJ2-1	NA	TGTGCCAGCAGCCAAGTTCTAGCGGGGGGCCACAATGAGCAGTTCTTC	CASSQVLAGGHNEQFF
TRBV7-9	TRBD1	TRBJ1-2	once	TGTGCCAGCAGCCATGGGACAGTATCCGACTATGGCTACACCTTC	CASSHGTVSDYGYTF
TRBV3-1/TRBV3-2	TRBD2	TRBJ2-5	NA	TGTGCCAGCAGCCAGGGACTAGCGGGGGGGCTCGAGACCCAGTACTTC	CASSQGLAGGLETQYF
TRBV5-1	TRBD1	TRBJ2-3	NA	TGCGCCAGCAGCTCGTCCGGGACAGAAAGCACAGATACGCAGTATTTT	CASSSSGTESTDTQYF
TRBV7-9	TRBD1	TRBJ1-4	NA	TGTGCCAGCAGCTTAGCCCTGACAGGGGGCATCGGCGAAAAACTGTTTTTT	CASSLALTGGIGEKLFF
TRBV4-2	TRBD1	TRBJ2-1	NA	TGTGCCAGCAGCTACGGGACAGGGGCCTACAATGAGCAGTTCTTC	CASSYGTGAYNEQFF